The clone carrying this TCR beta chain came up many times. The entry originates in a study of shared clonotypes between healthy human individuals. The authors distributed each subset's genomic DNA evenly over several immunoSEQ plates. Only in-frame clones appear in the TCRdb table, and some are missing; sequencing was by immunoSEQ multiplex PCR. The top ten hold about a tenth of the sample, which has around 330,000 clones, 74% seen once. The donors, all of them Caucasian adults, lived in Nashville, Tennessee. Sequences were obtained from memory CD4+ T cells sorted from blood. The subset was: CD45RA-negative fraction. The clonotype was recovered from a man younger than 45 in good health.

Written as DNA, the CDR3 is TGTGCCAGCGATCAGCGGGAGGATGAGACCCAGTACTTC. Protein: CASDQREDETQYF. The genes are TRBV27 and TRBJ2-5, with 9 bases fitting TRBD2. Germline values: CDR1 MNHEY, CDR2 SMNVEV (reference sequence). V trimming: 8 bases; J trimming: 5 bases; junction bases outside the gene matches: 6. The CDR3 covers 13 residues.